Sequencing of this T cell receptor (beta chain) was carried out in a study of T-cell reconstitution after alpha-beta-depleted transplantation in children. Overall study findings and caveats: T-cell numbers and diversity one year post-transplant derived largely from freshly generated T cells. Surviving recipient T cells and thymic progenitors underlay high day-60 TCRbeta diversity in some patients. Reportedly, alpha-beta T cells present about two months post-transplant originated from several hundred expanded clones of graft origin.

This clonotype was observed many times. Antigen specificity is unknown. A library of TCRbeta sequences, prepared with unique molecular identifiers, was generated. TCRdb independently ran MiXCR on the PCR reads; one entry per CDR3 protein. The table has about 200,000 distinct CDR3 sequences, roughly 6.3% seen once; the top ten hold about 4.4%. CDR3 size: 14 residues. Trimming took off 5 bases at V and 7 bases at J, with 18 bases between the two ends. Germline V lookup: CDR1 MDHEN, CDR2 SYDVKM. The chain recombines TRBV28 with TRBJ2-7, with a weak D call TRBD1 (6 bases). Material: PBMCs, obtained before TCRalphabeta/CD19-depleted stem cell transplant. The receptor was isolated from a girl under two years old with combined immunodeficiency, due to receive a stem cell transplant. CDR3 sequence (DNA): TGTGCCAGCAGTACCGGGACACTCATTTTAGAGCAGTACTTC. Amino acids: CASSTGTLILEQYF.